The following is a T cell receptor (beta chain) sequence with its context. Antigen unknown. The data derive from a study of shared clonotypes between healthy human individuals. Study-level information: Each donor had three CD4 naive, three CD4 memory, two CD8 naive and one CD8 memory plate.

Germline V lookup: CDR1 SEHNR, CDR2 FQNEAQ (reference sequence). The CDR3 is 16 amino acids. The V and J ends lost 5 bases and 2 bases respectively, with 19 bases between them. When replicate PCRs were run on sorted subsets, they used approximately 0.2 ug DNA, 28,000 or so T cell genomes. Measured with immunoSEQ multiplex PCR; TCRdb has only the in-frame clones, and not every one. This sample yields about 120,000 clones, of which 68% are seen a single time; 24% belongs to the top ten. Overall study findings and caveats: In general, naive subsets displayed greater estimated richness than memory subsets did.

The sequence came from a woman in her twenties or thirties in good health. Sequencing used memory CD8+ T cells sorted from blood. The subset denotes: CD45RO+ cells pooled with CCR7-negative TemRA cells. The V gene is TRBV7-9, the J gene TRBJ2-7; the D gene could be TRBD1 or TRBD2 (5 bases each). For the CDR3, the DNA is TGTGCCAGCAGCCAAGACGGGGCAGACAAAACCTACGAGCAGTACTTC. It codes for CASSQDGADKTYEQYF.